This TCR beta chain was captured in a study of T-cell reconstitution after alpha-beta-depleted transplantation in children. Preparation of the TCRbeta library was carried out with unique molecular identifiers. MiXCR, run by TCRdb on the PCR reads, gives a single entry per CDR3 protein. Of approximately 400,000 distinct CDR3 sequences in the sample, around 15% are singletons; the top ten hold approximately 28%. Study-level findings and limits: The origin of alpha-beta T cells about two months after transplant was reportedly several hundred expanded graft clones. Recipient T cells and thymic progenitors that survived gave rise to the high TCRbeta diversity observed at day 60 in some patients. From newly produced T cells came most of the T-cell counts and diversity one year after transplant.

The CDR3 sequence is 14 residues long. V was clipped by 5 bases and J by 3 bases; unmatched bases: 9. The V gene's germline CDR1 is SQVTM and CDR2 ANQGSEA. This clonotype was seen a handful of times. As yet, its antigen is unknown. This chain joins TRBV29-1 and TRBJ2-7, with TRBD1 matching 8 bases. The clonotype comes from a boy less than two years old who had a stem cell transplant for Wiskott-Aldrich syndrome, so the T cells may come from the graft donor. The material sequenced was PBMCs, mostly from graft donor cells, taken 360 days after TCRalphabeta/CD19-depleted stem cell transplant. The chain's CDR3 is CSVKSWTGSYEQYF. The CDR3 bases are TGCAGCGTTAAGAGTTGGACAGGGAGCTACGAGCAGTACTTC.